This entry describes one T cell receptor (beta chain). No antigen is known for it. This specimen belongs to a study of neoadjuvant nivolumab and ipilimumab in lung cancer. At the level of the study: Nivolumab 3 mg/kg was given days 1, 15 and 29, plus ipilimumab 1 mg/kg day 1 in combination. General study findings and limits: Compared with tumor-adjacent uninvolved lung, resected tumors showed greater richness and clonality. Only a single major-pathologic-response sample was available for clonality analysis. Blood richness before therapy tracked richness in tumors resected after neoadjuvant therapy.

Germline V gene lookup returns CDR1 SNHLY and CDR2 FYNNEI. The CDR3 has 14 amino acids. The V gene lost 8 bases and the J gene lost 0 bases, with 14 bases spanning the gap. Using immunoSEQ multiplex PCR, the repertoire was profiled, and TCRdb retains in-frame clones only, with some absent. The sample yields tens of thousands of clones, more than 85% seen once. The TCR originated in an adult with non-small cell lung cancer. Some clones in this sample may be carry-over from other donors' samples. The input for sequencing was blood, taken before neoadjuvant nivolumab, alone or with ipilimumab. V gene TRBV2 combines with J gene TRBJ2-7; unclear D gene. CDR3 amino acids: CASPVGSSSYEQYF. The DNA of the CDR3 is TGTGCCAGCCCCGTCGGGTCTTCCTCCTACGAGCAGTACTTC.